Listed below are T cell receptor beta chains from one sample, sequenced in a study of blood T cell repertoires in COVID-19. Repertoires were generated with immunoSEQ multiplex PCR, while TCRdb's copy carries only in-frame clones and drops some. The sample has roughly 200,000 clones; around 90% are singletons. Sequencing was carried out using PBMCs or T cells enriched from blood (not recorded which). Every receptor here comes from a young man with acute COVID-19. The CDR3 runs from the conserved cysteine through the conserved F or W. The D gene is left open where the match is weak. Clone size is shown for a subset of rows, as once, few, many or a class of expanded clone.

J gene	D gene	V gene	clone size	CDR3 protein	CDR3 DNA
TRBJ2-2	.	TRBV7-9	few	CASSLAGANTGELFF	TGTGCCAGCAGCTTAGCCGGAGCGAACACCGGGGAGCTGTTTTTT
TRBJ1-2	TRBD1	TRBV14	.	CASSQEGQGWTYGYTF	TGTGCCAGCAGCCAAGAGGGACAGGGGTGGACCTATGGCTACACCTTC
TRBJ1-5	.	TRBV27	.	CASRLGGSPRANQPQHF	TGTGCCAGCAGGCTGGGAGGGAGCCCCAGGGCCAATCAGCCCCAGCATTTT
TRBJ2-3	.	TRBV29-1	.	CSVGVRDTQYF	TGCAGCGTTGGCGTGAGGGATACGCAGTATTTT
TRBJ2-1	.	TRBV28	.	CASTPFGGRSNEQFF	TGTGCCAGCACCCCTTTTGGGGGCAGGAGCAATGAGCAGTTCTTC
TRBJ2-1	TRBD2	TRBV7-9	.	CASSQTSGTLDEQFF	TGTGCCAGCAGTCAGACTAGCGGAACTTTGGATGAGCAGTTCTTC
TRBJ1-6	.	TRBV28	.	CASSPRPARSYNSPLHF	TGTGCCAGCAGTCCACGTCCGGCCAGGTCCTATAATTCACCCCTCCACTTT
TRBJ2-1	.	TRBV7-2	.	CASSLFVGSGYNEQFF	TGTGCCAGCAGCTTATTTGTCGGGTCTGGCTACAATGAGCAGTTCTTC
TRBJ1-2	.	TRBV10-2	.	CASAGEFGYGYTF	TGCGCCAGCGCAGGGGAGTTTGGCTATGGCTACACCTTC
TRBJ1-1	.	TRBV5-4	.	CASSQMNTEAFF	TGTGCCAGCAGCCAGATGAACACTGAAGCTTTCTTT
TRBJ2-7	TRBD2	TRBV4-2	.	CASSQGGLAGPDSYEQYF	TGTGCCAGCAGCCAAGGAGGACTAGCGGGGCCCGATTCCTACGAGCAGTACTTC
TRBJ2-3	TRBD2	TRBV5-5	once	CASSPLAGTHTDTQYF	TGTGCCAGCAGCCCCCTAGCGGGTACCCACACAGATACGCAGTATTTT
TRBJ1-1	.	TRBV28	.	CASSLVQVQMNTEAFF	TGTGCCAGCAGTTTAGTTCAGGTACAAATGAACACTGAAGCTTTCTTT
TRBJ1-1	.	TRBV25-1	.	CASSVQGGGNTEAFF	TGTGCCAGCAGTGTGCAGGGAGGAGGGAACACTGAAGCTTTCTTT
TRBJ1-5	.	TRBV4-1	.	CASSQGRTEDQPQHF	TGCGCCAGCAGCCAAGGACGGACAGAAGATCAGCCCCAGCATTTT
TRBJ2-1	.	TRBV7-9	.	CASSLIRGRVDEQFF	TGTGCCAGCAGCTTAATCAGGGGCAGGGTCGATGAGCAGTTCTTC
TRBJ1-5	.	TRBV3-1/TRBV3-2	once	CASSQGRSEDNQPQHF	TGTGCCAGCAGCCAAGGGCGGTCCGAAGACAATCAGCCCCAGCATTTT
TRBJ1-2	.	TRBV11-1	.	CASSVQGNGYTF	TGTGCCAGCAGCGTCCAGGGTAATGGCTACACCTTC
TRBJ2-5	TRBD2	TRBV4-2	once	CASSQVWGIGTSGQETQYF	TGTGCCAGCAGCCAGGTCTGGGGTATCGGGACTAGCGGCCAAGAGACCCAGTACTTC
TRBJ2-1	.	TRBV27	.	CASSLSLSYNEQFF	TGTGCCAGCAGTTTATCCCTCTCCTACAATGAGCAGTTCTTC
TRBJ1-1	.	TRBV11-3	few	CASTLGGARTEAFF	TGTGCCAGCACCCTAGGGGGGGCGCGTACTGAAGCTTTCTTT
TRBJ2-1	.	TRBV3-1/TRBV3-2	few	CASKSGSNEQFF	TGTGCCAGCAAGAGCGGGTCGAATGAGCAGTTCTTC
TRBJ1-1	.	TRBV5-1	.	CASSLPGNTEAFF	TGCGCCAGCAGCTTGCCAGGGAACACTGAAGCTTTCTTT
TRBJ2-2	TRBD1	TRBV14	.	CASSQALCPGGTGGTGELFF	TGTGCCAGCAGCCAAGCCCTTTGCCCTGGAGGGACAGGGGGCACCGGGGAGCTGTTTTTT
TRBJ1-1	.	TRBV19	.	CASSIGARGTEAFF	TGTGCCAGTAGTATAGGGGCCAGGGGTACTGAAGCTTTCTTT
TRBJ1-1	TRBD1	TRBV28	.	CASTQGAETEAFF	TGTGCCAGCACCCAGGGGGCTGAGACTGAAGCTTTCTTT
TRBJ1-1	.	TRBV5-1	.	CASSFSGASGGTEAFF	TGCGCCAGCAGCTTTTCTGGGGCTAGCGGGGGCACTGAAGCTTTCTTT
TRBJ2-3	TRBD2	TRBV27	.	CASSFMFGTSGNTQYF	TGTGCCAGCAGTTTCATGTTTGGGACTAGCGGGAATACGCAGTATTTT
TRBJ2-1	.	TRBV5-1	.	CASSLESSLMNEQFF	TGCGCCAGCAGCTTGGAATCTAGTTTAATGAATGAGCAGTTCTTC
TRBJ1-5	TRBD1	TRBV10-3	.	CAISPDRGDGQPQHF	TGTGCCATCAGTCCGGACAGGGGGGATGGTCAGCCCCAGCATTTT
TRBJ2-1	TRBD2	TRBV4-1	.	CASSQVAGGHEQFF	TGCGCCAGCAGCCAAGTTGCGGGAGGGCATGAGCAGTTCTTC
TRBJ2-4	TRBD1	TRBV2	once	CASTTTGGAPKNIQYF	TGTGCCAGCACTACGACAGGGGGCGCGCCCAAAAACATTCAGTACTTC
TRBJ2-7	.	TRBV5-4	.	CASSPRGDGSSYEQYF	TGTGCCAGCAGCCCCAGGGGGGACGGATCCTCCTACGAGCAGTACTTC
TRBJ1-1	.	TRBV12-3/TRBV12-4	.	CASSLWRGAEAFF	TGTGCCAGCAGTTTATGGAGGGGCGCTGAAGCTTTCTTT
TRBJ2-1	.	TRBV21-1	.	CASPIKPGLAGETPYNEQFF	TGTGCCAGCCCGATTAAACCGGGACTAGCGGGAGAAACCCCCTACAATGAGCAGTTCTTC
TRBJ1-2	TRBD1	TRBV28	.	CASSSGTGIMYGYTF	TGTGCCAGCAGTTCCGGGACAGGGATCATGTATGGCTACACCTTC
TRBJ2-5	.	TRBV19	.	CASSHRVGEQETQYF	TGTGCCAGTAGTCACCGGGTTGGAGAGCAAGAGACCCAGTACTTC
TRBJ2-7	TRBD1	TRBV19	.	CASSIPRDRGYEQYF	TGTGCCAGTAGTATCCCCCGGGACAGGGGGTACGAGCAGTACTTC
TRBJ1-4	.	TRBV5-4	.	CASSLASATNEKLFF	TGTGCCAGCAGCTTGGCCAGTGCAACTAATGAAAAACTGTTTTTT
TRBJ1-6	TRBD1	TRBV27	.	CASRSGTGESSPLHF	TGTGCCAGCAGATCCGGGACAGGGGAGAGTTCACCCCTCCACTTT
TRBJ2-7	TRBD2	TRBV27	.	CASGRLYEQYF	TGTGCCTCCGGGAGGCTCTACGAGCAGTACTTC
TRBJ1-5	.	TRBV28	.	CASSLSGGANQPQHF	TGTGCCAGCAGTTTATCTGGCGGAGCCAATCAGCCCCAGCATTTT
TRBJ2-7	TRBD2	TRBV11-3	few	CATSAVAGENEQYF	TGTGCCACTTCCGCGGTAGCGGGAGAGAACGAGCAGTACTTC
TRBJ2-7	.	TRBV7-9	.	CASSYGTFGQYF	TGTGCCAGCAGCTATGGGACTTTCGGGCAGTACTTC
TRBJ2-1	TRBD2	TRBV19	few	CASSVDSGNSYNEQFF	TGTGCCAGTAGTGTCGATAGCGGGAACTCCTACAATGAGCAGTTCTTC
TRBJ2-7	TRBD1	TRBV7-2	.	CASRLDREQYEQYF	TGTGCCAGCCGCTTGGACAGGGAGCAATACGAGCAGTACTTC
TRBJ2-1	.	TRBV19	.	CASGGNEQFF	TGTGCCAGTGGCGGGAATGAGCAGTTCTTC
TRBJ1-2	.	TRBV9	.	CASSVGGRGIGYGYTF	TGTGCCAGCAGCGTAGGGGGACGGGGGATCGGCTATGGCTACACCTTC
TRBJ2-7	TRBD1	TRBV11-1	once	CASSPRDRGANEQYF	TGTGCCAGCAGTCCCCGCGACAGGGGGGCCAACGAGCAGTACTTC
TRBJ1-1	.	TRBV28	.	CASSWRGGTEAFF	TGTGCCAGCAGTTGGAGAGGGGGCACTGAAGCTTTCTTT